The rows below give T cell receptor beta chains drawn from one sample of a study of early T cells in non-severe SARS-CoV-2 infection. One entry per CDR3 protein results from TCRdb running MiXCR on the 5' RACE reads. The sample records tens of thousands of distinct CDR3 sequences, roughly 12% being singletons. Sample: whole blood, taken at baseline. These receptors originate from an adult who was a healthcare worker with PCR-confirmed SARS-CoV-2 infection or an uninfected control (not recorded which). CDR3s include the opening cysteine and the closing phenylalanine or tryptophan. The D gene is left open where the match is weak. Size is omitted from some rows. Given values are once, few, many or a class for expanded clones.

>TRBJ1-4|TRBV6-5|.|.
CASSPTGRQRGEKLFF
TGTGCCAGCAGTCCTACAGGGAGGCAAAGGGGCGAAAAACTGTTTTTT
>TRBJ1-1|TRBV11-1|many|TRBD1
CASSLGGQGSMNTEAFF
TGTGCCAGCAGCTTAGGTGGACAGGGGTCGATGAACACTGAAGCTTTCTTT
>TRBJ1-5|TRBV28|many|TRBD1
CASSLFGTASNQPQHF
TGTGCCAGCAGTTTATTCGGGACAGCGAGCAATCAGCCCCAGCATTTT
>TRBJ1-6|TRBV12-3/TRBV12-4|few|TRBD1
CASSVGGGNSPLHF
TGTGCCAGCAGTGTAGGGGGCGGTAATTCACCCCTCCACTTT
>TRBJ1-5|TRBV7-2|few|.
CASSFDHNQPQHF
TGTGCCAGCAGCTTTGACCACAATCAGCCCCAGCATTTT
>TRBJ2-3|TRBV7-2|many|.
CASSLRVGGSTDTQYF
TGTGCCAGCAGCTTAAGGGTCGGGGGAAGCACAGATACGCAGTATTTT
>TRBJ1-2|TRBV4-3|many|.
CASSQDQDRGRGYTF
TGCGCCAGCAGCCAAGATCAGGATCGGGGAAGAGGCTACACCTTC
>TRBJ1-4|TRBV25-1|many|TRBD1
CASYGTGGFNEKLFF
TGTGCCAGCTATGGGACAGGGGGCTTTAATGAAAAACTGTTTTTT
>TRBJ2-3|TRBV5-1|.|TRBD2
CASAGAGGRTDTQYF
TGCGCCAGCGCAGGAGCGGGGGGCCGCACAGATACGCAGTATTTT
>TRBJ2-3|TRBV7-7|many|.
CASSLGRGFSTDTQYF
TGTGCCAGCAGCTTAGGCAGGGGCTTTTCCACAGATACGCAGTATTTT
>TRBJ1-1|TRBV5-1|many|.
CASSLEVMNTEAFF
TGCGCCAGCAGCTTAGAGGTCATGAACACTGAAGCTTTCTTT
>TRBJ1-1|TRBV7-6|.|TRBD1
CASSPLPGQGIEAFF
TGTGCCAGCAGCCCACTGCCGGGACAGGGAATTGAAGCTTTCTTT
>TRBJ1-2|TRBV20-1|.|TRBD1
CSARPDRGHGYTF
TGCAGTGCTAGACCAGACAGGGGGCATGGCTACACCTTC
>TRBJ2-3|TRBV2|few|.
CASSDLPRRSTDTQYF
TGTGCCAGCAGTGACTTGCCCCGACGAAGCACAGATACGCAGTATTTT
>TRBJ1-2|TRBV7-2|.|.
CASSFRGPYGYTF
TGTGCCAGCAGCTTCCGGGGGCCCTATGGCTACACCTTC
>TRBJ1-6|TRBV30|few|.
CAGTGQRRTNSPLHF
TGTGCCGGAACCGGACAGAGACGGACTAATTCACCCCTCCACTTT
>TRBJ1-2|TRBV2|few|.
CATTLTGGGYGYTF
TGTGCCACCACTTTGACGGGGGGCGGCTATGGCTACACCTTC
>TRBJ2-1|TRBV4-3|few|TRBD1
CASSQDRGIGNEQFF
TGCGCCAGCAGCCAAGACAGGGGGATTGGCAATGAGCAGTTCTTC
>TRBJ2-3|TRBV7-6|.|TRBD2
CASSLRASGNTDTQYF
TGTGCCAGCAGCTTAAGGGCTAGCGGAAACACAGATACGCAGTATTTT
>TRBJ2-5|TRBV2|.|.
CATAGVYQETQYF
TGTGCCACCGCAGGGGTTTACCAAGAGACCCAGTACTTC
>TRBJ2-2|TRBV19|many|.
CASSIWRGNTGELFF
TGTGCCAGTAGTATCTGGCGGGGGAACACCGGGGAGCTGTTTTTT
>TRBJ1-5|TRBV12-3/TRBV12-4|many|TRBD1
CASSLGQGYQPQHF
TGTGCCAGCAGTTTGGGACAGGGGTACCAGCCCCAGCATTTT
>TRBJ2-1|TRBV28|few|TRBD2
CASSKGLAGGKINNEQFF
TGTGCCAGCAGCAAGGGACTAGCGGGGGGGAAAATAAACAATGAGCAGTTCTTC